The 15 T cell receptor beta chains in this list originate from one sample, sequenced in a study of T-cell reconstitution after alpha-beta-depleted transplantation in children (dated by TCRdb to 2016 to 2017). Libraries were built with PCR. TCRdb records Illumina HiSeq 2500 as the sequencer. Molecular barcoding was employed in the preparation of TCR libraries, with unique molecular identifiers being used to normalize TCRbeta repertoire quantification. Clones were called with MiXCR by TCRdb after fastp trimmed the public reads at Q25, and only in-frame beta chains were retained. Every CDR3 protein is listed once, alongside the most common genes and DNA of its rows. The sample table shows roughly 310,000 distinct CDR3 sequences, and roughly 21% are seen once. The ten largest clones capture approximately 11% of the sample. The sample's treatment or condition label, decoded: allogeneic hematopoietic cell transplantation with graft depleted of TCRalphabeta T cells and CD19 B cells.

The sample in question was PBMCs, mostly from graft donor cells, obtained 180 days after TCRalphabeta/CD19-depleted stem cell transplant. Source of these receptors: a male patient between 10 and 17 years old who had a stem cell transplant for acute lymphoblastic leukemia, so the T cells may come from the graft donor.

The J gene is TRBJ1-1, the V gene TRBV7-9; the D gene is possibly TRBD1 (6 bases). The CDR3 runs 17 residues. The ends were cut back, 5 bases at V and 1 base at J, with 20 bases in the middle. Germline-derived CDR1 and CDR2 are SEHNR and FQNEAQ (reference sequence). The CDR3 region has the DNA TGTGCCAGCAGCCCGGGTCGGGGGCGCGCGGGGAACACTGAAGCTTTCTTT. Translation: CASSPGRGRAGNTEAFF.

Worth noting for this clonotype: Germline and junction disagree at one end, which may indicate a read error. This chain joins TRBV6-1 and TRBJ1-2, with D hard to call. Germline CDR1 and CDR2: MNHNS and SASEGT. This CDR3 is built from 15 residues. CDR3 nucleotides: TGTGCCAGCAGTGAATTACCTTCCCGGAACTATGGCGACACCTTC. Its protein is CASSELPSRNYGDTF.

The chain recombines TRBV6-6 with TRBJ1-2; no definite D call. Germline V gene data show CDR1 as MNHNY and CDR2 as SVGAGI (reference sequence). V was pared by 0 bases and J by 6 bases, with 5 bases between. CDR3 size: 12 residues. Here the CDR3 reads CASSYSEDGYTF. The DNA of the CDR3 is TGTGCCAGCAGTTACTCGGAGGATGGCTACACCTTC.

CDR3 DNA: TGCAGTGCCCCCAGACAGGGGAGAGAGACCCAGTACTTC. Translated, it gives CSAPRQGRETQYF. The V and J genes are TRBV20-1 and TRBJ2-5; 8 bases fit TRBD1. This CDR3 contains 13 residues. Germline V CDR1 and CDR2: DFQATT, SNEGSKA (reference sequence). The trim removed 6 bases at V and 4 bases at J, leaving 7 bases unmatched.

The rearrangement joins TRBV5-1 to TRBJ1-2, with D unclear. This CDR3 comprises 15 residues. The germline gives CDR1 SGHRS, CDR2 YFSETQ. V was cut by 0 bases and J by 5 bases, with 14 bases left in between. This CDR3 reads CASSLVGAKIYGYTF. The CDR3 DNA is TGCGCCAGCAGCTTGGTAGGTGCGAAGATATATGGCTACACCTTC. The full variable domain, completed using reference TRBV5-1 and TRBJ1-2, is KAGVTQTPRYLIKTRGQQVTLSCSPISGHRSVSWYQQTPGQGLQFLFEYFSETQRNKGNFPGRFSGRQFSNSRSEMNVSTLELGDSALYLCASSLVGAKIYGYTFGSGTRLTVV.

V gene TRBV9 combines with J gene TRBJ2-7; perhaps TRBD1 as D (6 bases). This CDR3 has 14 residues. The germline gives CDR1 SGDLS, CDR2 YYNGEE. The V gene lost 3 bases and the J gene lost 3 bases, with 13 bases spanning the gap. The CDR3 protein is CASSEGGRNYEQYF. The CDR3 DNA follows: TGTGCCAGCAGCGAAGGGGGACGGAACTACGAGCAGTACTTC.

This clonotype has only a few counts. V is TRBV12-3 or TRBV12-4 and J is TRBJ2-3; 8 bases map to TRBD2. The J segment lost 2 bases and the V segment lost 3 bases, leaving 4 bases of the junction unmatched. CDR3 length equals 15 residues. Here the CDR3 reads CASSFSSGSTDTQYF. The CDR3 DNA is TGTGCCAGCAGTTTTTCTAGCGGGTCCACAGATACGCAGTATTTT.

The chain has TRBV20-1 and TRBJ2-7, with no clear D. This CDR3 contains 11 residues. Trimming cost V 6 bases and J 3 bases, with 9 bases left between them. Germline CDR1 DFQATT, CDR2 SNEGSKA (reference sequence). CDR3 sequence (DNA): TGCAGTGCAGAGCAGGACTACGAGCAGTACTTC. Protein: CSAEQDYEQYF.

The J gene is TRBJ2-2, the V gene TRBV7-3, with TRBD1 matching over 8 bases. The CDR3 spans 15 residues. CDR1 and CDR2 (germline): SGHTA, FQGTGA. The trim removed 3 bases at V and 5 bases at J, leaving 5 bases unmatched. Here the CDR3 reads CASSLTGAGTGELFF. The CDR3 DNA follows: TGTGCCAGCAGCTTGACAGGGGCGGGTACCGGGGAGCTGTTTTTT.

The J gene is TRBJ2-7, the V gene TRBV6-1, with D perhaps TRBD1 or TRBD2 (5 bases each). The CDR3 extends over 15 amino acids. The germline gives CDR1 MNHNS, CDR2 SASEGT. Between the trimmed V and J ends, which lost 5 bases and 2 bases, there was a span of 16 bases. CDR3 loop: CASSLAGSGTYEQYF. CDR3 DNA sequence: TGTGCCAGCAGTCTTGCAGGGTCGGGGACCTACGAGCAGTACTTC.

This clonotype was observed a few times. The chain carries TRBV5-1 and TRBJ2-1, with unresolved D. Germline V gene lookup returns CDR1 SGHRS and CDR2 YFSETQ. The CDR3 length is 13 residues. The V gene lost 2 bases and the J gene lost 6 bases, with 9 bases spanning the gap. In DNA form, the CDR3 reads TGCGCCAGCAGCTTCGATAGGTCCAATGAGCAGTTCTTC. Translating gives CASSFDRSNEQFF.

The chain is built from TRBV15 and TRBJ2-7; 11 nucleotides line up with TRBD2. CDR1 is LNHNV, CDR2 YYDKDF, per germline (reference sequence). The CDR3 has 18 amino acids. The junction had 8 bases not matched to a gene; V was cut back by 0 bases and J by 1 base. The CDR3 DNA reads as TGTGCCACCAGCAGAGAGTCGCCATGGACTAGCGGGTCCTACGAGCAGTACTTC. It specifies CATSRESPWTSGSYEQYF. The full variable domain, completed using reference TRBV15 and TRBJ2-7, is DAMVIQNPRYQVTQFGKPVTLSCSQTLNHNVMYWYQQKSSQAPKLLFHYYDKDFNNEADTPDNFQSRRPNTSFCFLDIRSPGLGDTAMYLCATSRESPWTSGSYEQYFGPGTRLTVT.

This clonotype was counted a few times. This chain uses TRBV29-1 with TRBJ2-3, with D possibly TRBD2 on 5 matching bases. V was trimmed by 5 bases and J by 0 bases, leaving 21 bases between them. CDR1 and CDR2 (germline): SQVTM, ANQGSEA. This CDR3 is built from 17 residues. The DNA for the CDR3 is TGCAGCGTTAGGGAGTGGCGTCTTACCTCTAGCACAGATACGCAGTATTTT. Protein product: CSVREWRLTSSTDTQYF.

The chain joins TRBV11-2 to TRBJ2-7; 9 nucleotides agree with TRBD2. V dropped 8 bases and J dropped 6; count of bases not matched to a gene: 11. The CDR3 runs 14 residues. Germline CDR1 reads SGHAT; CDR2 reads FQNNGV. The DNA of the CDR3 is TGTGCCAGCGGCCCGGGACTAGCATCTCTCGAGCAGTACTTC. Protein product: CASGPGLASLEQYF. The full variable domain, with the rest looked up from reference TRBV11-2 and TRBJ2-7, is EAGVAQSPRYKIIEKRQSVAFWCNPISGHATLYWYQQILGQGPKLLIQFQNNGVVDDSQLPKDRFSAERLKGVDSTLKIQPAKLEDSAVYLCASGPGLASLEQYFGPGTRLTVT.

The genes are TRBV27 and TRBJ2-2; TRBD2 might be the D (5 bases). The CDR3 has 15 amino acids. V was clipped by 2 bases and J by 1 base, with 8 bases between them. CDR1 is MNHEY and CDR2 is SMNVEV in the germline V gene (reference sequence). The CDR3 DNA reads TGTGCCAGCAGTTTACGAGGGCAGAACACCGGGGAGCTGTTTTTT. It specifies CASSLRGQNTGELFF.